A single T cell receptor beta chain is shown here with its context. Per germline, CDR1 SGHDT and CDR2 YYEEEE. Deletions cut 4 bases from V and 5 bases from J, with 12 bases between. The CDR3 covers 13 residues. TCRdb re-called the 5' RACE reads with MiXCR, one entry per CDR3 protein. The sample includes about 5,400 distinct CDR3 sequences, about half of them seen just once. The source is a female donor with breast cancer. V usage is TRBV5-6 and J usage is TRBJ1-1; no definite D call. Sample: memory CD4+ T cells sorted from blood. Subset indicated: memory CD4+ T cells, CD4+CD45RO+CD25-. The CDR3 region has the DNA TGTGCCAGCAGCCGCGGACGCGTAACTGAAGCTTTCTTT. Protein product: CASSRGRVTEAFF.